This paragraph covers one T cell receptor (beta chain) sequence. This clone was found once. This receptor's antigen is unknown. Base qualities are not provided; no much larger clone lies one nucleotide away. This sample was taken from a study of blood T cell repertoires in COVID-19 (dated by TCRdb to 2018 to 2020). As for the study more broadly: Samples covering the acute and convalescent phases of COVID-19 were provided by collaborators in the United States, Italy and Spain. The repertoires were made available in a free public database intended to serve as a resource for research on the immune response to SARS-CoV-2. The prospective study material was composed of cDNA or gDNA derived from T cells, B-cell-depleted T cells, or PBMCs. Where available, HLA class I and class II types were taken from metadata supplied by the sample provider and were not determined by assay-based typing. A de-identified subject ID, COVID-19 status, age in years and sex were almost always included in the sample metadata. Subjects who had been exposed to COVID-19, were actively infected with it, or had recovered from it provided the deeply sampled blood TCRbeta repertoires that made up the dataset. Samples came from the ongoing ImmuneRACE study (first 160 participants) plus 1,254 subjects from 6 global collaborators. What the study reported, not specific to this receptor: The amount of clinical and demographic metadata varied by source and participant and was provided uncurated.

The germline V gene specifies SGHTA as CDR1 and FQGNSA as CDR2. The V end loses 5 bases and the J end loses 1 base, and a stretch of 8 bases separates them. The CDR3, cysteine through phenylalanine, is 14 amino acids long. Only the CDR3 DNA is retained, 42 bases long and in frame from the first base. Each collaborating institution followed its own protocols to collect whole blood in K2EDTA tubes. For TCRbeta analysis, collaborators shipped samples in one of three forms: frozen whole blood, isolated PBMCs, or DNA extracted from either of those sample types. TCRbeta CDR3 regions were amplified from genomic DNA using the immunoSEQ Assay, a bias-controlled multiplex PCR. Per the source publication's procedure: Nucleated cell counts per sample were estimated from amplification of reference gene primers within the assay. To quantify the absolute abundance of each unique TCRbeta CDR3 rearrangement, sequence reads were collapsed and filtered. For each sample, productive Simpson clonality was calculated as the square root of Simpson's diversity index across productive rearrangements. Entries here come from immuneACCESS through TCRdb and include only in-frame sequences with V and J called. Some clones fail to appear in such tables; in the studies checked, an unresolved V gene covers under half of the shortfall, and the cause of the remainder is unknown. The V and J calls and clone size were taken over from that table, and D and trimming were inferred from the DNA. The sample profile shows about 28,000 clones; over 75% of them were found once. Together, the top ten hold about 25% of the sample.

Sequences were obtained from peripheral blood. Recombination linked TRBV7-2 to TRBJ2-2; the D region possibly corresponds to TRBD1 (5 bases align). This TCR was sampled from a human donor in a cohort sampled during active COVID-19. The DNA is TGTGCCAGCAGCCCTGGACAGAACACCGGGGAGCTGTTTTTT. It is translated as CASSPGQNTGELFF.